This T cell receptor beta chain was captured in a study of blood T cells in healthy people across ages. A note on this clonotype: Its antigen is unidentified.

Whole-study results and caveats: Unsorted PBMCs blocked a conclusive comparison of naive and antigen-experienced cells.

The germline V gene encodes CDR1 MGHRA and CDR2 YSYEKL. The V end was cut by 1 base, the J end by 7 bases, with 23 bases between. The CDR3 length is 18 residues. For the second PCR, which ran for roughly 6 to 11 cycles, a sample-barcoded 5' primer and a J-beta primer mix were used. The yield of each sample was at least 2.5 million CDR3-containing paired-end reads. TCRdb called the 5' RACE reads again in MiXCR, with one record for every CDR3 protein. This table holds over a million distinct CDR3 sequences, roughly two fifths found once. The receptor's source is a woman in her late teens or twenties in good health. The sample was blood. The chain couples TRBV4-1 to TRBJ2-1; D perhaps matches TRBD1 (6 bases). CDR3 sequence: CASSQASVRQERFNEQFF. The CDR3 DNA reads TGCGCCAGCAGCCAAGCTTCCGTTAGACAGGAGAGATTTAATGAGCAGTTCTTC.